This TCR beta chain was retrieved from a study of blood T cell repertoires in COVID-19. Study summary: Material from acute and convalescent COVID-19 was sourced from the United States, Italy and Spain. T cells, B-cell-depleted T cells, or PBMCs provided the cDNA or gDNA that served as material.

The authors' processing: Counts of nucleated cells, estimated from reference gene primer amplification, were obtained. The protocol was immunoSEQ multiplex PCR, while the TCRdb copy is restricted to in-frame clones and leaves out a portion. For V, J and clone size, that table is used; D and trimming come from the DNA. The sample lists 72,000 or so clones, roughly 80% occurring once. The CDR3 contains 15 residues. Germline assignment: CDR1 MDHEN and CDR2 SYDVKM. Trimming removed 2 bases from V and 1 base from J, with 11 bases in between. This clone was seen at least ten times. The J gene is TRBJ1-1, the V gene TRBV28; D perhaps matches TRBD1 (6 bases). Material: peripheral blood. This TCR was recovered from a man aged 70-80 years who had recovered from COVID-19. As DNA, the CDR3 is TGTGCCAGCAGTTTAGAGCCAGGGGAGAACACTGAAGCTTTCTTT. It specifies CASSLEPGENTEAFF.